This TCR beta chain appears in the sequencing data of a study of cytomegalovirus exposure and HLA in healthy donors. Overall study: The same platform used for the 500 to 850 first-cohort repertoires was also used for the 100 to 150 validation repertoires, as a later analysis reported.

The assay was immunoSEQ multiplex PCR, and TCRdb's table has in-frame clones only and misses some. The sample carries roughly 250,000 clones, 90% recorded once. This clonotype was obtained from a woman younger than 35 in good health and CMV-seronegative. The sequencing sample was made of PBMCs.

Here the CDR3 reads CASSLPSRAGAENTGELFF. The CDR3 region has the DNA TGTGCCAGCAGCTTACCCTCTAGAGCGGGAGCCGAGAACACCGGGGAGCTGTTTTTT. The chain employs TRBV7-3 and TRBJ2-2; 8 bases fit TRBD2. Germline V gene sequence: CDR1 SGHTA, CDR2 FQGTGA. J was trimmed by 1 base and V by 2 bases; bases with no gene match: 12. The CDR3 is 19 amino acids.